The rows below give T cell receptor beta chains drawn from one sample of a study of identical twins. MiXCR, applied by TCRdb to the 5' RACE reads, yields one record per CDR3 protein. This table has around 470,000 distinct CDR3 sequences, 13% to 15% appearing once. The sample also formed part of further work on yellow fever vaccine responses in identical twins.

Material: CD4+ T cells sorted from blood. These receptors originate from a woman younger than 30 in good health. CDR3s include the opening cysteine and the closing phenylalanine or tryptophan. A D gene is named only where the DNA matches it firmly. Size is stated for part of the rows, as once, few or many counts, or as a class when the clone is expanded.

D gene,J gene,clone size,V gene,CDR3 DNA,CDR3 protein
NA,TRBJ2-2,few,TRBV7-8,TGTGCCAGCAGCCCCGACACCTATTGGAAGTCTTCGAACACCGGGGAGCTGTTTTTT,CASSPDTYWKSSNTGELFF
NA,TRBJ2-7,NA,TRBV4-1,TGCGCCAGCAGCCAAGATGGGGGCGGGATTACCTACGAGCAGTACTTC,CASSQDGGGITYEQYF
NA,TRBJ1-3,few,TRBV12-3/TRBV12-4,TGTGCCAGCAGCCGATCAGGGGCCTCTGGAAACACCATATATTTT,CASSRSGASGNTIYF
NA,TRBJ1-1,few,TRBV12-3/TRBV12-4,TGTGCCAGCAGTTTCACAGGAACTGAAGCTTTCTTT,CASSFTGTEAFF
NA,TRBJ2-5,NA,TRBV10-1,TGCGCCAGCAGAGGCAAATCGGAAGAGACCCAGTACTTC,CASRGKSEETQYF
NA,TRBJ2-3,NA,TRBV28,TGTGCCAGCAGTTTAAGGTCCGGGGAAGATACGCAGTATTTT,CASSLRSGEDTQYF
NA,TRBJ2-7,NA,TRBV6-1,TGTGCCAGCAGCTCCGCGGGGTCTCCGCCCTACGAGCAGTACTTC,CASSSAGSPPYEQYF
TRBD1,TRBJ1-2,few,TRBV20-1,TGCAGTGCCTTACGCCCGACAGGGACCGGCTACACCTTC,CSALRPTGTGYTF
NA,TRBJ1-5,many,TRBV7-9,TGTGCCAGCAGCTTAAGTAATAGTCAGCCCCAGCATTTT,CASSLSNSQPQHF
TRBD1,TRBJ2-7,NA,TRBV30,TGTGCCTGGAGGGCCCCGGGACAGGGGTCCTACGAGCAGTACTTC,CAWRAPGQGSYEQYF
NA,TRBJ2-4,few,TRBV7-2,TGTGCCAGCAGCCCCGGAAGGCCGGGTGACATTCAGTACTTC,CASSPGRPGDIQYF
NA,TRBJ1-5,NA,TRBV20-1,TGCAGTGCTAGGGACGGGAGTCTCAATCAGCCCCAGCATTTT,CSARDGSLNQPQHF
TRBD1,TRBJ1-4,few,TRBV28,TGTGCCAGCAGTGCCCGGACAGGGTACGAAAAACTGTTTTTT,CASSARTGYEKLFF
NA,TRBJ2-1,many,TRBV7-2,TGTGCCAGCAGCGCCCCTTACAATGAGCAGTTCTTC,CASSAPYNEQFF
TRBD1,TRBJ2-7,few,TRBV10-1,TGCGCCAGCAGTGAGGGGGGACAGGGGTTCTACGAGCAGTACTTC,CASSEGGQGFYEQYF
NA,TRBJ1-4,NA,TRBV20-1,TGCAGTGCTAGGGGGGCAGGACTGGAAAAACTGTTTTTT,CSARGAGLEKLFF
TRBD2,TRBJ2-1,few,TRBV19,TGTGCCAGTTCCCTAATCCGGGGGGGCGGCAATGAGCAGTTCTTC,CASSLIRGGGNEQFF